These 10 T cell receptor beta chains were all obtained from the same sample, sequenced in a study of blood T cell repertoires in COVID-19. Only in-frame clones appear in the TCRdb table, and some are missing; sequencing was by immunoSEQ multiplex PCR. The data show approximately 80,000 clones, 90% seen once. Specimen: peripheral blood. These receptors came from a woman between 45 and 60 years old in a cohort sampled during active COVID-19.

The J gene is TRBJ1-2, the V gene TRBV7-9, with 11 bases lining up with TRBD1. Germline V gene lookup returns CDR1 SEHNR and CDR2 FQNEAQ (reference sequence). The CDR3 has 14 amino acids. The V and J ends lost 5 bases and 7 bases, in that order; junction bases with no gene match: 6. The CDR3 DNA is TGTGCCAGCAGCCTCGGACAGGGGGCGTCTGGCTACACCTTC. Its translation: CASSLGQGASGYTF. Full variable domain (outside the CDR3, taken from reference TRBV7-9 and TRBJ1-2): DTGVSQNPRHKITKRGQNVTFRCDPISEHNRLYWYRQTLGQGPEFLTYFQNEAQLEKSRLLSDRFSAERPKGSFSTLEIQRTEQGDSAMYLCASSLGQGASGYTFGSGTRLTVV.

The chain has TRBV3-1 (or the pseudogene TRBV3-2) and TRBJ2-2; 8 positions agree with TRBD2. The CDR3 is made up of 16 amino acids. The germline V gene encodes CDR1 LGHDT and CDR2 YNNKEL (reference sequence). V dropped 1 base and J dropped 5; count of bases not matched to a gene: 6. CDR3 residues: CASSQVSGSSTGELFF. CDR3 in DNA: TGTGCCAGCAGCCAAGTCAGCGGGAGTAGTACCGGGGAGCTGTTTTTT.

This chain links TRBV6-5 with TRBJ2-7, with D possibly matching TRBD1 (5 bases). The CDR3 spans 13 residues. Per the germline V gene, CDR1 is MNHEY and CDR2 is SVGAGI. V lost 6 bases and J lost 7, with 16 bases in between. CDR3 coding DNA: TGTGCCAGCAGCCCGGGTGGGGCTCGGGAGCAGTACTTC. Its translation is CASSPGGAREQYF.

J is TRBJ1-1 and V is TRBV5-5, with D possibly TRBD1 on 5 matching bases. The CDR3 runs to 18 residues. V lost 1 base and J 6 bases, leaving 25 bases between the germline ends. CDR1 is SGHKS, CDR2 YYEKEE, per germline (reference sequence). The CDR3 DNA reads as TGTGCCAGCAGCTTGAGGCCACTATCTTGGGGCCGGGTTTCTGAAGCTTTCTTT. Encoded protein: CASSLRPLSWGRVSEAFF.

The chain uses TRBV18 and TRBJ2-7; 9 nucleotides line up with TRBD2. The CDR3 contains 16 residues. Germline CDR1 is KGHSH and CDR2 is LQKENI. J gave up 1 base and V 3 bases, and 7 bases lay outside the gene matches. The CDR3 region has the DNA TGTGCCAGCTCACCGGATCAAGCGGGAGGTTCCTACGAGCAGTACTTC. It specifies CASSPDQAGGSYEQYF.

The chain has TRBV27 and TRBJ2-7; possibly TRBD2 for D (5 bases). The length of the CDR3 is 15 residues. In germline, CDR1 is MNHEY, CDR2 SMNVEV (reference sequence). Trimming removed 5 bases at V and 5 bases at J, with 19 bases between. The CDR3 reads CASSEPGPRVHEQYF. In DNA, the CDR3 is TGTGCCAGCAGTGAACCGGGTCCGAGGGTCCACGAGCAGTACTTC.

CDR3 residues: CASSNLRGQGAYSNQPQHF. In nucleotides, the CDR3 is TGTGCCAGCAGCAACTTACGAGGACAGGGGGCCTATAGCAATCAGCCCCAGCATTTT. The rearrangement joins TRBV7-8 to TRBJ1-5; 11 bases align to TRBD1. V gave up 5 bases and J gave up 0 bases; unmatched junction bases: 12. CDR1 and CDR2 (germline): SGHVS, FQNEAQ. This CDR3 has 19 amino acids.

V is TRBV3-1 (or the pseudogene TRBV3-2) and J is TRBJ2-5; D possibly corresponds to TRBD2 (7 bases). Germline assignment: CDR1 LGHDT and CDR2 YNNKEL (reference sequence). The V end was cut by 1 base, the J end by 5 bases, with 17 bases between. There are 16 residues in the CDR3. CDR3 in DNA: TGTGCCAGCAGCCAAGGAGGGGGAGGGCCGAGGGAGACCCAGTACTTC. This codes for CASSQGGGGPRETQYF.

The chain employs TRBV4-2 and TRBJ1-1; the match to TRBD1 covers 7 bases. The V gene's germline CDR1 is LGHNA and CDR2 YNFKEQ. V trimming: 4 bases; J trimming: 3 bases; junction bases outside the gene matches: 5. The CDR3 covers 14 residues. The CDR3 here is CASSPRTGYTEAFF. CDR3 bases: TGTGCCAGCAGCCCCCGGACAGGATACACTGAAGCTTTCTTT.

The chain couples TRBV21-1 to TRBJ2-3; the table names TRBD2, a call not compared with the DNA. TRBV21-1 is a pseudogene locus. The CDR3 consists of 15 residues. The CDR3 loop reads CASSKGGGHTDTQYF. The CDR3 DNA follows: TGTGCCAGCAGCAAAGGGGGGGGGCACACAGATACGCAGTATTTT.